This entry concerns a single T cell receptor (beta chain). Its antigen is unknown. J gave up 8 bases and V 7 bases, and 15 bases lay outside the gene matches. There are 16 residues in the CDR3. Original analysis: Counting gave a median of about 89,000 TCRs per sample, with values ranging from about 23,224 to 700,000. MiXCR was run by TCRdb on the RACE reads, yielding one entry per CDR3 protein. The V and J calls were not made by the authors but by TCRdb's processing. The top ten hold just over 1.4% of the sample, which has under 150,000 distinct CDR3 sequences, 9.5% to 13% seen once. Stated time point: patch test 1, 2 weeks after DPC sensitization. The treatment here: therapeutic diphenylcyclopropenone sensitization with weekly scalp DPC. The sample originates from a study of human T cells and chemical hapten exposure. Study-level information: The patients, most of them female, presented with alopecia areata, totalis or universalis.

Overall study findings and caveats: Controls had significantly fewer large CDR3 similarity clusters than were formed by expanded TCRs. Sensitizing to DPC left TCRs with a frequency above 1 in 1000 unaltered.

The chain links TRBV12-3 or TRBV12-4 to TRBJ2-3; TRBD2 matches at 10 bases. This sequence was found in a woman in her fifties or sixties with alopecia areata. Some clones in this sample may be carry-over from other donors' samples. This specimen consisted of whole blood, obtained in connection with sensitization to the hapten diphenylcyclopropenone (DPC). The CDR3 protein is CASTSLELAGSGTQYF. DNA for the CDR3: TGTGCCAGCACCTCCCTGGAACTAGCGGGATCGGGTACGCAGTATTTT.